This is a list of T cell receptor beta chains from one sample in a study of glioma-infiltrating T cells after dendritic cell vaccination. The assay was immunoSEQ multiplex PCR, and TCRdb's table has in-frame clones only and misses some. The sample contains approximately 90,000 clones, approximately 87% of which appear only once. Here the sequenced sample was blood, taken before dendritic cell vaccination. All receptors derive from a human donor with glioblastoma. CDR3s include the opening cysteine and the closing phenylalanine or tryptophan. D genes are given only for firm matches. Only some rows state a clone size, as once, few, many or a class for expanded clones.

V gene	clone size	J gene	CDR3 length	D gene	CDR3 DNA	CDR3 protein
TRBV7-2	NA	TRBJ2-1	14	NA	TGTGCCAGCAGCCCCCGCAGCTCCTACAATGAGCAGTTCTTC	CASSPRSSYNEQFF
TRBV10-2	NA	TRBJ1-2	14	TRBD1	TGCGCCAGCAGCCAGGACAGGGCCAACTATGGCTACACCTTC	CASSQDRANYGYTF
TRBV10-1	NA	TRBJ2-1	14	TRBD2	TGCGCCAGCAGTACTAGCGGGGGCGAAAATGAGCAGTTCTTC	CASSTSGGENEQFF
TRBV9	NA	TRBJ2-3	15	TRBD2	TGTGCCAGCAGCGTACTAGCGGGGATCACAGATACGCAGTATTTT	CASSVLAGITDTQYF
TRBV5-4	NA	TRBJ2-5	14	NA	TGTGCCAGCCGGGTGGGCGGGGCCCAAGAGACCCAGTACTTC	CASRVGGAQETQYF
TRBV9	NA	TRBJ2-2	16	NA	TGTGCCAGCAGCCCACCCGGGGACTGGGAGACCGGGGAGCTGTTTTTT	CASSPPGDWETGELFF
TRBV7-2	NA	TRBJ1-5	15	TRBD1	TGTGCCAGCAGCTCAGGACAGGCTAGCAATCAGCCCCAGCATTTT	CASSSGQASNQPQHF
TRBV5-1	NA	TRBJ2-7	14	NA	TGCGCCAGCAGCCTAACGGGACAACTCTACGAGCAGTACTTC	CASSLTGQLYEQYF
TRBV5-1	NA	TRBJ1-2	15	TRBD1	TGCGCCAGCAGCTTGGGACAGGGTATCTCCTATGGCTACACCTTC	CASSLGQGISYGYTF
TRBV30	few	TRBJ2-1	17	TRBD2	TGTGCCTGGAGGAGGCTAGCGGGAGGGAGCTCCTACAATGAGCAGTTCTTC	CAWRRLAGGSSYNEQFF
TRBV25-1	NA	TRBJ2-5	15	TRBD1	TGTGCCAGCGGTCCAGGACAGGGCCCCCAAGAGACCCAGTACTTC	CASGPGQGPQETQYF
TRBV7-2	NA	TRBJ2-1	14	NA	TGTGCCAGCAGCGAACAAGGACAGTACAATGAGCAGTTCTTC	CASSEQGQYNEQFF
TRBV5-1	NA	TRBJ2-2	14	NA	TGCGCCAGCAGCTCCGGGAAGAACACCGGGGAGCTGTTTTTT	CASSSGKNTGELFF
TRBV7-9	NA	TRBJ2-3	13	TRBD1	TGTGCCAGCAGCTTAGAGTCGACAGGGACGCAGTATTTT	CASSLESTGTQYF
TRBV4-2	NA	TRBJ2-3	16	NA	TGTGCCAGCAGCCATGCACTAGCCGCCAACCCAGATACGCAGTATTTT	CASSHALAANPDTQYF
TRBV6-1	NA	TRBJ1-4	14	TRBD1	TGTGCCAGCAGGCCGGGACAGGGTTATGAAAAACTGTTTTTT	CASRPGQGYEKLFF
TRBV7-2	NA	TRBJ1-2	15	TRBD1	TGTGCCAGCAGCACCGACCGGGACAGCCTCTATGGCTACACCTTC	CASSTDRDSLYGYTF
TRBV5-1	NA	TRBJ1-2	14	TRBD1	TGCGCCAGCAGCTTGGGACAGGGGTACTATGGCTACACCTTC	CASSLGQGYYGYTF
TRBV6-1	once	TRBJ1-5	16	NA	TGTGCCAGCAGTGAAGAGTGGACAGCTAACAATCAGCCCCAGCATTTT	CASSEEWTANNQPQHF
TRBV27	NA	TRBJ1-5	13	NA	TGTGCCAGCAGTTTCGGGCGGGACCAGCCCCAGCATTTT	CASSFGRDQPQHF
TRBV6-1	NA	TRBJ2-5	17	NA	TGTGCCAGCAGTGACCCGCGGGACTTCTGGGGCCAAGAGACCCAGTACTTC	CASSDPRDFWGQETQYF
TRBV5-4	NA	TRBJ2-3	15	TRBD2	TGTGCCAGCAGCTCACCGGGACTAGCTTCAGATACGCAGTATTTT	CASSSPGLASDTQYF
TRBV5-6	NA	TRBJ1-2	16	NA	TGTGCCAGCAGCTTAATCAACGGACATTGGCACCATGGCTACACCTTC	CASSLINGHWHHGYTF
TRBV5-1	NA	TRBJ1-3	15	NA	TGCGCCAGCAGATACGACGGAGGTCCGGGAAACACCATATATTTT	CASRYDGGPGNTIYF
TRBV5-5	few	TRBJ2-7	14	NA	TGTGCCAGCAGCTTAACAGTAAGCTCCTACGAGCAGTACTTC	CASSLTVSSYEQYF
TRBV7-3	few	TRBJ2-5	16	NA	TGTGCCAGCAGCTTAAGTGGCAGGGGCCCCCAAGAGACCCAGTACTTC	CASSLSGRGPQETQYF
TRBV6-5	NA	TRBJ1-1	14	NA	TGTGCCAGCAGTCGAGGGAGTTTGAACACTGAAGCTTTCTTT	CASSRGSLNTEAFF
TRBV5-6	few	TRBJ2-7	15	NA	TGTGCCAGCAGCTTGAATCTCGGGTTCTCCTACGAGCAGTACTTC	CASSLNLGFSYEQYF
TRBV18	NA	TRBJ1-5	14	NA	TGTGCCAGCTCACCAATGCCGGTTAATCAGCCCCAGCATTTT	CASSPMPVNQPQHF
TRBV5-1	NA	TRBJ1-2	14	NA	TGCGCCAGCAGCTTGGCCGGGGAATCGAGTGGCTACACCTTC	CASSLAGESSGYTF
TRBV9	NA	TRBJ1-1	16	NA	TGTGCCAGCAGCGTAGGGGGACAAGGGGTGAACACTGAAGCTTTCTTT	CASSVGGQGVNTEAFF
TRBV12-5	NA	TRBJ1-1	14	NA	TGTGCTAGTGGTTTTTGGGGTTCGGAGGCTGAAGCTTTCTTT	CASGFWGSEAEAFF
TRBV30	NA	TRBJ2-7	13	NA	TGTGCCTGGAGTGTAAGAGCGGCATACGAGCAGTACTTC	CAWSVRAAYEQYF
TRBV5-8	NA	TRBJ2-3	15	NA	TGTGCCAGCAGCGCCGCGGGGATACCCACAGATACGCAGTATTTT	CASSAAGIPTDTQYF
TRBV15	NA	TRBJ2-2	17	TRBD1	TGTGCCACCAGCCGAGGTCAGTCCGGGACAGTAACCGGGGAGCTGTTTTTT	CATSRGQSGTVTGELFF
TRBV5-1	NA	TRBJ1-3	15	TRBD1	TGCGCCAGCAGCCACGGGACAGGGCAAGGAAACACCATATATTTT	CASSHGTGQGNTIYF
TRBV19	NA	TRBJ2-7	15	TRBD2	TGTGCCAGTAGTATACTAGCGGGAGCTTACTACGAGCAGTACTTC	CASSILAGAYYEQYF
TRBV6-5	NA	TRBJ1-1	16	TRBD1	TGTGCCAGCAGTTACGGCAGGGGGCGGCGGGGCACTGAAGCTTTCTTT	CASSYGRGRRGTEAFF
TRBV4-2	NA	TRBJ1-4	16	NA	TGTGCCAGCAGCCCTCAGGGGCCGGGGAATATCGAAAAACTGTTTTTT	CASSPQGPGNIEKLFF
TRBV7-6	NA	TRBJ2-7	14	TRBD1	TGTGCCAGCAGCTCAGGGGGCGCTTCCAGCGAGCAGTACTTC	CASSSGGASSEQYF
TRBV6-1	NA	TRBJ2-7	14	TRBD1	TGTGCCAGCAGTGAATACCGGACAGGGGACGAGCAGTACTTC	CASSEYRTGDEQYF
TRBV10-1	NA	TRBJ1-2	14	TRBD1	TGCGCCAGCAGTGGGGACAGGTCATCGGGGGGCTACACCTTC	CASSGDRSSGGYTF
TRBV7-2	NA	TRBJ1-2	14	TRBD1	TGTGCCAGCAGCAGGACAGGGGGTTACTATGGCTACACCTTC	CASSRTGGYYGYTF
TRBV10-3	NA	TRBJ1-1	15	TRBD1	TGTGCCATCAGTGGGACAGGGGGTAGGAACACTGAAGCTTTCTTT	CAISGTGGRNTEAFF
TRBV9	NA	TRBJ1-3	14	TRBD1	TGTGCCAGCAGCGCCGGGACAGAAGGAAACACCATATATTTT	CASSAGTEGNTIYF
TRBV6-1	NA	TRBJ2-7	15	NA	TGTGCCAGCAGTGCCGGACGTACGGGATCCTACGAGCAGTACTTC	CASSAGRTGSYEQYF
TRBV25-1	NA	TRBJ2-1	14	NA	TGTGCCAGCAGTGAAAGAGGGTCTGGCAATGAGCAGTTCTTC	CASSERGSGNEQFF
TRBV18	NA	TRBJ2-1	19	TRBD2	TGTGCCAGCTCACCAACAACTAGCGGGAGGGCCCAATCCTACAATGAGCAGTTCTTC	CASSPTTSGRAQSYNEQFF
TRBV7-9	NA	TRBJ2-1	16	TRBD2	TGTGCCAGCAGCTTACGCAAGACTAGCGATTACAATGAGCAGTTCTTC	CASSLRKTSDYNEQFF
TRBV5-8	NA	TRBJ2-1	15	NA	TGTGCCAGCAGTCCGCTAGCGTCTTCCTACAATGAGCAGTTCTTC	CASSPLASSYNEQFF